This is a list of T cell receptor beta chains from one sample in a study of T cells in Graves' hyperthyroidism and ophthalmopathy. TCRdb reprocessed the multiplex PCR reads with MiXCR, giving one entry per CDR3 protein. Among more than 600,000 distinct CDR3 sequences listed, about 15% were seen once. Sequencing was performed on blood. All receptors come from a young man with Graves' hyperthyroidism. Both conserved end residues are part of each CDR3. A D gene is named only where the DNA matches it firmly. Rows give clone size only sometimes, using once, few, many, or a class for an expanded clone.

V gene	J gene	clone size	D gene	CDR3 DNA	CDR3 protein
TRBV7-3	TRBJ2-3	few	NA	TGTGCCAGCAGCCCGAAATTTGGGGATACGCAGTATTTT	CASSPKFGDTQYF
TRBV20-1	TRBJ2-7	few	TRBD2	TGCAGTGCTAGAGATGGTAGTAGCGGGAGGGCGCAGTACTTC	CSARDGSSGRAQYF
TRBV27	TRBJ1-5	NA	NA	TGTGCCAGCAGAGAAACCGGGACGCCTTATCAGCCCCAGCATTTT	CASRETGTPYQPQHF
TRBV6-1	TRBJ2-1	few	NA	TGTGCCAGCAGTCAACAGGGTGGGACCTACAATGAGCAGTTCTTC	CASSQQGGTYNEQFF
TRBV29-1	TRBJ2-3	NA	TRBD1	TGCAGCGTTGAAGTGGGGCCCGGGACAGGGGGCGCAGATACGCAGTATTTT	CSVEVGPGTGGADTQYF
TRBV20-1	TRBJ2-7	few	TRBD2	TGCAGTGCTTCCGCCTTTGGACTAGCGGGAGGGCCGTACGAGCAGTACTTC	CSASAFGLAGGPYEQYF
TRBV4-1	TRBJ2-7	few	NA	TGCGCCAGCAGCCGAGAAACCGGGACATACTACGAGCAGTACTTC	CASSRETGTYYEQYF
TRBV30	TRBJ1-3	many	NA	TGTGCCTGGATAACCCCCAGGCTTTCTGGAAACACCATATATTTT	CAWITPRLSGNTIYF
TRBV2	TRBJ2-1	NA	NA	TGTGCCTCCAAGGAGAGCTACTACAATGAGCAGTTCTTC	CASKESYYNEQFF
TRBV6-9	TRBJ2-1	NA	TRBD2	TGTGCCAGCAGTTCCCATAGCGGGAGCGACAATGAGCAGTTCTTC	CASSSHSGSDNEQFF
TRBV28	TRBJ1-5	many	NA	TGTGCCAGCACCCTTCGAGCCGAGGGGAATCAGCCCCAGCATTTT	CASTLRAEGNQPQHF
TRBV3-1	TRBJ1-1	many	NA	TGTGCCAGCAGCCTCACCGGAATCCTGAACACTGAAGCTTTCTTT	CASSLTGILNTEAFF
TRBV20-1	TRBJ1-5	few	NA	TGCAGTGCTAGAGACCGGAGGCGGGGGGGGAGTCAGCCCCAGCATTTT	CSARDRRRGGSQPQHF